This record covers a single TCR beta chain. The repertoire was sequenced with immunoSEQ multiplex PCR; TCRdb's copy has only in-frame clones and lacks some. The sample includes about 210,000 clones, about 90% of them seen just once. These data are taken from a study of blood T cell repertoires in COVID-19. Study overall: Acute and convalescent COVID-19 samples came from the United States, Italy and Spain.

Per germline, CDR1 SGHNT and CDR2 YYREEE (reference sequence). V shed 4 bases and J shed 1 base, with 11 bases lying between them. The CDR3 spans 15 residues. The receptor comes from a woman aged 18-29 years who had recovered from COVID-19. This chain joins TRBV5-4 and TRBJ2-2; D is possibly TRBD1 (5 bases). Sequencing was carried out using PBMCs or T cells enriched from blood (not recorded which). The CDR3 DNA follows: TGTGCCAGCAGCGGGGCCCTTCGGAACACCGGGGAGCTGTTTTTT. Its translation: CASSGALRNTGELFF.